This T cell receptor (beta chain) was observed in a study of identical twins. Regarding the study as a whole: Findings depended on cross-sectional statistics rather than tracking the same donors.

Germline V lookup: CDR1 LNHDA, CDR2 SQIVND (reference sequence). The CDR3 is 16 residues long. The V gene end was trimmed by 8 bases and the J gene end by 3 bases; junction bases not matched to a gene: 12. Comment on this clonotype: Its antigen is unknown.

A single record per CDR3 protein comes from TCRdb applying MiXCR to the 5' RACE reads. The sample contains 1,800,000 or so distinct CDR3 sequences, about 32% of which appear only once. The sequence came from a newborn girl in good health. The genes are TRBV19 and TRBJ2-3; 9 positions match TRBD2. The sequencing sample was made of cord blood. The CDR3 protein is CASGQTSGKTTDTQYF. As DNA, the CDR3 is TGTGCCAGTGGCCAGACTAGCGGCAAAACGACAGATACGCAGTATTTT.